This T cell receptor beta chain was obtained from a study of T cells expressing NK-cell markers. Study-wide background: The study drew TCR beta repertoires from sorted CD3+CD56+NKG2C+, CD3+CD56+NKG2C- and CD3+CD56-NKG2C+ T cells. With respect to HCMV, most of the eight sequenced donors were seropositive, and one was seronegative. Whole-study results and caveats: The same clonotypes also predominated in the CD3+CD56-NKG2C+ fraction of a handful of donors.

Details on this clonotype: What it binds is unknown.

Germline assignment: CDR1 SEHNR and CDR2 FQNEAQ (reference sequence). The CDR3 length is 11 residues. TCRdb re-called the 5' RACE reads and gives one entry per CDR3 protein, without DNA. The sample shows roughly 120,000 distinct CDR3 sequences, and around a sixth sits with its ten largest clones. The TCR originated in a woman aged 18-69 years in good health. The chain carries TRBV7-9 and TRBJ2-1. The sample was blood T cells: a sorted CD56 or NKG2C T cell subset, CD4+ or CD8+ T cells, or bulk PBMC T cells (not recorded which). CDR3 residues: CASSQLGEQFF.